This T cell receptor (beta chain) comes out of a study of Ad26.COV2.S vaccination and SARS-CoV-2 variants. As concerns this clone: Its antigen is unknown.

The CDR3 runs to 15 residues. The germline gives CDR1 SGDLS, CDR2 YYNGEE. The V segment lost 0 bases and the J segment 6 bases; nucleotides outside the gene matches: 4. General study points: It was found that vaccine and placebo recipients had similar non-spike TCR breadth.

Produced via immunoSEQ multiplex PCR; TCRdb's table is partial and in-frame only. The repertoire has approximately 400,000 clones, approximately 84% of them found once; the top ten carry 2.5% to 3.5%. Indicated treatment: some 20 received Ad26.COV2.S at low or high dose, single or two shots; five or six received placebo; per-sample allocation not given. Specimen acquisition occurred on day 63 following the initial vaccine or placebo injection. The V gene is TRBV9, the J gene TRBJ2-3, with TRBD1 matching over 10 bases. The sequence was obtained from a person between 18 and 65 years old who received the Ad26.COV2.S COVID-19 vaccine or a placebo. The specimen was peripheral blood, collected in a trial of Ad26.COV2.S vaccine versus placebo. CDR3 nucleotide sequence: TGTGCCAGCAGCGTAGTAGACAGGGGGCTTGATACGCAGTATTTT. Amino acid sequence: CASSVVDRGLDTQYF.